This T cell receptor beta chain stems from a study of blood T cell repertoires in COVID-19. About the research overall: Samples came from the United States, Italy and Spain, spanning acute and convalescent COVID-19. The cDNA or gDNA used as material had been derived from T cells, B-cell-depleted T cells, or PBMCs.

In the authors' workflow: Reference gene primers were amplified, and this amplification served to estimate nucleated cell counts. Some clones are missing from TCRdb's copy, which holds only in-frame ones; the method was immunoSEQ multiplex PCR. V and J calls and clone size follow that table, whereas D and trimming were derived from the DNA. The repertoire holds about 290,000 clones, with 75% to 90% as singletons. In germline, CDR1 is LNHDA, CDR2 SQIVND (reference sequence). The CDR3 runs 13 residues. V lost 5 bases, J lost 10 bases, and 15 bases lay in between. This TCR was sampled from a woman aged 25 to 39 with active or convalescent COVID-19. Specimen: peripheral blood. The V gene is TRBV19, the J gene TRBJ2-1, with D perhaps TRBD1 (6 bases). CDR3 residues: CASSDAGVGEQFF. The CDR3 DNA sequence: TGTGCCAGTAGTGACGCAGGGGTAGGAGAGCAGTTCTTC.